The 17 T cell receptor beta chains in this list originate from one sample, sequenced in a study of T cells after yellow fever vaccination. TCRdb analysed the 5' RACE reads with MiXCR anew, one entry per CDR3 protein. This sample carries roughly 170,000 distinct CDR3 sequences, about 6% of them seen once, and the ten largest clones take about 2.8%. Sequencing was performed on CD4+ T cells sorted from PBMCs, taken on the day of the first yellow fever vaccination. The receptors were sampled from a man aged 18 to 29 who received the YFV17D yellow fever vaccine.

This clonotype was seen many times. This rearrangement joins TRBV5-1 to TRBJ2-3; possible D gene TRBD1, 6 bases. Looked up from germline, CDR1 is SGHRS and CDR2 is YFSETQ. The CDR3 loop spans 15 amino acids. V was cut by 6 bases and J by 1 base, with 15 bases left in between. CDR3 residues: CASNYGGGGTDTQYF. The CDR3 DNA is TGCGCCAGCAACTATGGGGGCGGCGGCACAGATACGCAGTATTTT.

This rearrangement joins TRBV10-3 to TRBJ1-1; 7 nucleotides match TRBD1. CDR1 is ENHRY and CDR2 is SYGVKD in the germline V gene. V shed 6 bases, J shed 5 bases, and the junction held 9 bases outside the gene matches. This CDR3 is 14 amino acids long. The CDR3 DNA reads TGTGCCATCAGGGACCAGACAGGGAGAACTGAAGCTTTCTTT. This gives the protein CAIRDQTGRTEAFF.

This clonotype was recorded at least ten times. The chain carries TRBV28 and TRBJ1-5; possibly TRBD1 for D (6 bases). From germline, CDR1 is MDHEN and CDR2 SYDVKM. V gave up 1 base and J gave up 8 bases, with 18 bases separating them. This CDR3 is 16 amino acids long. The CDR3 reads CASSLSGTGLLEPQHF. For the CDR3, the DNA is TGTGCCAGCAGTTTATCAGGCACAGGGTTGCTGGAGCCCCAGCATTTT.

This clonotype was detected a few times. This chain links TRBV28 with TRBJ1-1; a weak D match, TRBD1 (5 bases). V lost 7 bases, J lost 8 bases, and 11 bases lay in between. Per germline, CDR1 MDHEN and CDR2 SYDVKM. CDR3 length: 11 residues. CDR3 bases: TGTGCCAGCAAGCTCTGGACAGAAGCTTTCTTT. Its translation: CASKLWTEAFF.

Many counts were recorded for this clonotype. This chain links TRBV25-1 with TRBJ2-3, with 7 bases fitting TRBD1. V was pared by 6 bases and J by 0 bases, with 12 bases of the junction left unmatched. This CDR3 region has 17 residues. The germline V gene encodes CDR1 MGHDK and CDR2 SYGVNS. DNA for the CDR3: TGTGCCAGCAGCCGGGACAGCGGAACTTTTAGCACAGATACGCAGTATTTT. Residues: CASSRDSGTFSTDTQYF.

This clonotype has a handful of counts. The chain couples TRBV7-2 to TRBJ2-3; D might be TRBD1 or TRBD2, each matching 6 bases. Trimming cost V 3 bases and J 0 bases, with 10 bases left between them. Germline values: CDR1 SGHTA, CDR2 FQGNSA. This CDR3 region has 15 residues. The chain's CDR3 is CASSFWGASTDTQYF. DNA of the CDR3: TGTGCCAGCAGCTTCTGGGGGGCCAGCACAGATACGCAGTATTTT.

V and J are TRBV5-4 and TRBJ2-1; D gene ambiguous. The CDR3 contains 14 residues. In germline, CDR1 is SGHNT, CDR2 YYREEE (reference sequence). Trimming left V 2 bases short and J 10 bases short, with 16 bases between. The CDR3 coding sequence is TGTGCCAGCAGCTTAGTTATAGGGCCACAGGAGCAGTTCTTC. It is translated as CASSLVIGPQEQFF.

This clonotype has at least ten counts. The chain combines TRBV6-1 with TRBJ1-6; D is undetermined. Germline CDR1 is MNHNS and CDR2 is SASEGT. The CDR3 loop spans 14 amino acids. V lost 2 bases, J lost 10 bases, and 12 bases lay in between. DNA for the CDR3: TGTGCCAGCAGTGAATCGGCAGGAGGATCACCCCTCCACTTT. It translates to CASSESAGGSPLHF.

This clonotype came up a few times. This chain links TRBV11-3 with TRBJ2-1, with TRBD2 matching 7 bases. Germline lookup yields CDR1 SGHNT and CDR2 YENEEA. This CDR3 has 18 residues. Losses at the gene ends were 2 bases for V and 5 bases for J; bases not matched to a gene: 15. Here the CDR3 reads CASSLLPRGGGGDNEQFF. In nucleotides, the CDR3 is TGTGCCAGCAGCTTACTCCCACGCGGTGGGGGGGGGGACAATGAGCAGTTCTTC.

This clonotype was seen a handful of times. The CDR3 sequence is CASSPVSPYNEQFF. CDR3 nucleotides: TGTGCCAGCTCACCAGTCAGCCCCTACAATGAGCAGTTCTTC. The V gene is TRBV18, the J gene TRBJ2-1; D is unclear. V lost 2 bases and J lost 2, with 7 bases in between. CDR1 is KGHSH and CDR2 is LQKENI in the germline V gene. The CDR3 runs to 14 residues.

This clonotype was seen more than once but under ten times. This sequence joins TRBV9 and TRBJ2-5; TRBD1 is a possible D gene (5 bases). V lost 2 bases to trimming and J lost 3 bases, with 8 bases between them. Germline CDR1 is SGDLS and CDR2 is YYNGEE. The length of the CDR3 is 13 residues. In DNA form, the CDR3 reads TGTGCCAGCAGCGTTTCAGGGAAAGAGACCCAGTACTTC. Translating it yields CASSVSGKETQYF.

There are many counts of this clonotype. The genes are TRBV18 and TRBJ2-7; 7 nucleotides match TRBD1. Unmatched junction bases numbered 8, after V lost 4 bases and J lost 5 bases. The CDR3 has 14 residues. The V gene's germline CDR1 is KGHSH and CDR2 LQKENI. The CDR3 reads CASSRRQGVDEQYV. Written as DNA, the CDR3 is TGTGCCAGCTCACGCCGACAGGGAGTCGACGAGCAGTACGTC.

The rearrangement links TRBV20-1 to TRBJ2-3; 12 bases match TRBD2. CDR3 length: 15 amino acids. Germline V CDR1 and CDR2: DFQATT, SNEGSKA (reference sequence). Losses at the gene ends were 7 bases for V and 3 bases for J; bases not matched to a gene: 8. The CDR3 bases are TGCAGTGTCCAGCCTAGCGGGGGGGCGACAGATACGCAGTATTTT. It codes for CSVQPSGGATDTQYF.

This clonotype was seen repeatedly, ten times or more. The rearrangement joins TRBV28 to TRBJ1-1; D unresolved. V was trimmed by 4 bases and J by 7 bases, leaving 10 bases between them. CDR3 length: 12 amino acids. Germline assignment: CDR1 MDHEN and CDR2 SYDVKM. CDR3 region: CASSSGILEAFF. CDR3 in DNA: TGTGCCAGCAGTTCCGGGATTCTTGAAGCTTTCTTT.

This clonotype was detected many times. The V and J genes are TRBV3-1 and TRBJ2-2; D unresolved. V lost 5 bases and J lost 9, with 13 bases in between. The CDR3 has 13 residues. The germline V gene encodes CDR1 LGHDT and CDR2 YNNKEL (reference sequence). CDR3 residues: CASSFNSHRELFF. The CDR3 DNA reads TGTGCCAGCAGCTTCAACTCCCACCGGGAGCTGTTTTTT.

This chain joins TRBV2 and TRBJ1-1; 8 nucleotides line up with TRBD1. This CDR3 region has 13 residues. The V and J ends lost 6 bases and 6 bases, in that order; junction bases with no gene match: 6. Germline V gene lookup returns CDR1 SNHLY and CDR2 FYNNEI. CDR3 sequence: CASRPQGVPEAFF. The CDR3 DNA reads TGTGCCAGCAGACCACAGGGGGTTCCTGAAGCTTTCTTT.

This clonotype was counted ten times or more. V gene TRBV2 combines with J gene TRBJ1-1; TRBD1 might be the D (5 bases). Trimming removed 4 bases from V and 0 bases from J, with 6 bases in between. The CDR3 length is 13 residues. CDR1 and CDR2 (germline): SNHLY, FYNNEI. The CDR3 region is CASSGQLNTEAFF. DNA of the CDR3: TGTGCCAGCAGTGGACAGTTGAACACTGAAGCTTTCTTT.